This section outlines one TCR beta chain sequence together with its context. This clone has only one observation. No cognate antigen has been identified for it. Base qualities are not recorded, but no much larger clone differs from it by a single base. This entry belongs to a study of blood T cell repertoires in COVID-19 (dated by TCRdb to about 2020). Background on the whole study: The collaborator samples originated in the United States, Italy and Spain and spanned the acute and convalescent phases of COVID-19. The prospective study material was composed of cDNA or gDNA derived from T cells, B-cell-depleted T cells, or PBMCs. Subjects who had been exposed to COVID-19, were actively infected with it, or had recovered from it provided the deeply sampled blood TCRbeta repertoires that made up the dataset. The repertoires were released in a freely available public database intended as a resource for research on the immune response to SARS-CoV-2. Samples were obtained from the ongoing ImmuneRACE study (first 160 participants) and from about 1,300 subjects provided by 6 global collaborators. The sample metadata nearly always contained a de-identified subject ID, COVID-19 status, age in years and sex. HLA class I and class II types, where available, came from metadata supplied by the sample provider rather than from assay-based typing.

Overall study results and their limits: Clinical and demographic metadata were provided uncurated, with the amount varying by source and participant.

The collaborating institutions used their own protocols to collect whole blood in K2EDTA tubes. Collaborator samples were shipped for TCRbeta analysis as frozen whole blood, isolated PBMCs, or DNA extracted from either sample type. TCRbeta CDR3 regions were amplified from genomic DNA using the immunoSEQ Assay, a bias-controlled multiplex PCR. Processing in the source paper ran as follows. Within the assay, amplification of reference gene primers was used to estimate how many nucleated cells each sample contained. To quantify the absolute abundance of each unique TCRbeta CDR3 rearrangement, sequence reads were collapsed and filtered. For each sample, productive Simpson clonality was calculated by taking the square root of Simpson's diversity index across productive rearrangements. TCRdb carries this immuneACCESS record with in-frame sequences only. Its versions omit some clonotypes, under half of them owing to an unresolved V gene in the studies checked, with the rest unexplained. V, J and clone size were drawn from that table, and D and trimming were deduced from the DNA. For this sample the table gives some 110,000 clones, of which just over 90% were detected only once. The biggest ten clones account for under 2% of the sample.

This clonotype was sampled from a human donor with active COVID-19. The donor label of this sample is uncertain. Sequenced sample: peripheral blood.

CDR3 protein: CASSGPFAGEQFF. The sequenced DNA is TGTGCCAGCAGCGGTCCCTTTGCAGGTGAGCAGTTCTTC. The chain employs TRBV7-2 and TRBJ2-1; there is no confident call for the D gene. V is cut by 5 bases and J by 9 bases, and the space between the germline ends is 14 bases. The cysteine opens and the phenylalanine closes a CDR3 of 13 amino acids. Left in the record is the CDR3 DNA by itself, 39 bases read in frame from the first base. The germline V gene encodes CDR1 SGHTA and CDR2 FQGNSA. Supplemented by the reference TRBV7-2 and TRBJ2-1 proteins around the CDR3, the complete variable domain is GAGVSQSPSNKVTEKGKDVELRCDPISGHTALYWYRQSLGQGLEFLIYFQGNSAPDKSGLPSDRFSAERTGGSVSTLTIQRTQQEDSAVYLCASSGPFAGEQFFGPGTRLTVL.